What follows is one T cell receptor beta chain and its context. Per the original methods: It was from reference gene primer amplification that nucleated cell counts were estimated. The data were produced by immunoSEQ multiplex PCR, yet TCRdb's version contains in-frame clones alone and is incomplete. V, J and clone size are taken as reported in that table, and D and trimming were inferred from the DNA itself. In the table there are approximately 140,000 clones, about 85% of which are singletons. The junction had 11 bases not matched to a gene; V was cut back by 4 bases and J by 6 bases. CDR1 LGHNA and CDR2 YNFKEQ come from the germline V gene. The CDR3 is made up of 15 amino acids. This record comes from a study of blood T cell repertoires in COVID-19. Study at large: PBMCs, B-cell-depleted T cells, or T cells were the source of the cDNA or gDNA that made up the material.

The rearrangement links TRBV4-2 to TRBJ2-7; 8 nucleotides match TRBD2. This receptor was identified in a human donor in a cohort sampled during active COVID-19. Input material: peripheral blood. CDR3 residues: CASSPAGREVFEQYF. In DNA, the CDR3 is TGTGCCAGCAGCCCCGCGGGGCGGGAGGTGTTCGAGCAGTACTTC.